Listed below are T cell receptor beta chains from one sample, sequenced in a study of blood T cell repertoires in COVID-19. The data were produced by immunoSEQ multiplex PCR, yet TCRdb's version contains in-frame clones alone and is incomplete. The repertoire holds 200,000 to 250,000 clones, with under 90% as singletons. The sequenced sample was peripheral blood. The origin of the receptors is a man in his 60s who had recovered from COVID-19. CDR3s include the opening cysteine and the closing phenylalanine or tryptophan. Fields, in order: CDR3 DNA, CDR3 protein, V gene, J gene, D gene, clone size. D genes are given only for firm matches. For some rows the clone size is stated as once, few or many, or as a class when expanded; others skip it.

CDR3 DNA: TGCGCCAGCAGCCAATCGAGTAGCGGGACTTCGAGCTCCTACAATGAGCAGTTCTTC
CDR3 protein: CASSQSSSGTSSSYNEQFF
V gene: TRBV4-1
J gene: TRBJ2-1
D gene: TRBD2
clone size: NA

CDR3 DNA: TGTGCCAGCAGCCTCTGGGGGGAACCCTACGAGCAGTACTTC
CDR3 protein: CASSLWGEPYEQYF
V gene: TRBV3-1/TRBV3-2
J gene: TRBJ2-7
D gene: NA
clone size: NA

CDR3 DNA: TGTGCCAGCAGCCAGAGCAGGTCCTACGAGCAGTACTTC
CDR3 protein: CASSQSRSYEQYF
V gene: TRBV16
J gene: TRBJ2-7
D gene: NA
clone size: NA

CDR3 DNA: TGTGCCAGCAGCGTAGCTCCGGGACAGGGTTCAAACACCATATATTTT
CDR3 protein: CASSVAPGQGSNTIYF
V gene: TRBV9
J gene: TRBJ1-3
D gene: TRBD1
clone size: NA

CDR3 DNA: TGTGCCAGCAGGGAGGGATGGACTGAAGCTTTCTTT
CDR3 protein: CASREGWTEAFF
V gene: TRBV28
J gene: TRBJ1-1
D gene: NA
clone size: few

CDR3 DNA: TGTGCCAGCAGTGAATTCTGGAACACTGAAGCTTTCTTT
CDR3 protein: CASSEFWNTEAFF
V gene: TRBV6-1
J gene: TRBJ1-1
D gene: NA
clone size: NA

CDR3 DNA: TGTGCCAGCAGTTCAAGGGGGCTTAGAGAGACCCAGTACTTC
CDR3 protein: CASSSRGLRETQYF
V gene: TRBV6-5
J gene: TRBJ2-5
D gene: TRBD1
clone size: NA

CDR3 DNA: TGTGCCAGCAGTTTTGAGGCAGGGACAGCTTATGGCTACACCTTC
CDR3 protein: CASSFEAGTAYGYTF
V gene: TRBV7-9
J gene: TRBJ1-2
D gene: TRBD1
clone size: NA

CDR3 DNA: TGCAGCGTATCCGGGACAGGGAGCTACGAGCAGTACTTC
CDR3 protein: CSVSGTGSYEQYF
V gene: TRBV29-1
J gene: TRBJ2-7
D gene: TRBD1
clone size: once

CDR3 DNA: TGCGCCAGCAGCTTAGGGACAGGCTACGAGCAGTACTTC
CDR3 protein: CASSLGTGYEQYF
V gene: TRBV5-1
J gene: TRBJ2-7
D gene: TRBD1
clone size: NA

CDR3 DNA: TGTGCCATCAAAAACGACAGGGGGCTTTGGAACACTGAAGCTTTCTTT
CDR3 protein: CAIKNDRGLWNTEAFF
V gene: TRBV10-3
J gene: TRBJ1-1
D gene: TRBD1
clone size: NA

CDR3 DNA: TGTGCCAGCAGCTTAATGCCGGGAGTTATTAATGAGCAGTTCTTC
CDR3 protein: CASSLMPGVINEQFF
V gene: TRBV7-2
J gene: TRBJ2-1
D gene: NA
clone size: NA

CDR3 DNA: TGTGCCTGGGGCAGGACTAGCGGGAGGGCCGTATCCTACAATGAGCAGTTCTTC
CDR3 protein: CAWGRTSGRAVSYNEQFF
V gene: TRBV30
J gene: TRBJ2-1
D gene: TRBD2
clone size: NA

CDR3 DNA: TGCGCCAGCAGCACCCAGCGCTCCGCCAAAAACATTCAGTACTTC
CDR3 protein: CASSTQRSAKNIQYF
V gene: TRBV4-1
J gene: TRBJ2-4
D gene: NA
clone size: NA

CDR3 DNA: TGTGCCAGCACCCCTTTAAGGACAGGGAATTCACCCCTCCACTTT
CDR3 protein: CASTPLRTGNSPLHF
V gene: TRBV7-9
J gene: TRBJ1-6
D gene: TRBD1
clone size: few

CDR3 DNA: TGTGCCAGCAGCACTCTCACCGGGACAGGGGTAAACGAGCAGTACTTC
CDR3 protein: CASSTLTGTGVNEQYF
V gene: TRBV21-1
J gene: TRBJ2-7
D gene: NA
clone size: once

CDR3 DNA: TGTGCCAGTAGTTTCCAGACAGGGTGGAATCAGCCCCAGCATTTT
CDR3 protein: CASSFQTGWNQPQHF
V gene: TRBV19
J gene: TRBJ1-5
D gene: TRBD1
clone size: NA

CDR3 DNA: TGTGCCAGCAGCACCTCCGGGACAGGGGGTTACGAGCAGTACTTC
CDR3 protein: CASSTSGTGGYEQYF
V gene: TRBV7-3
J gene: TRBJ2-7
D gene: TRBD1
clone size: NA

CDR3 DNA: TGCAGCGCCCTAGCGGGAGGGCCTCACGAGCAGTACTTC
CDR3 protein: CSALAGGPHEQYF
V gene: TRBV29-1
J gene: TRBJ2-7
D gene: TRBD2
clone size: NA

CDR3 DNA: TGCGCCAGCAGCTTGGCACAGGGGGCCGATAATGAAAAACTGTTTTTT
CDR3 protein: CASSLAQGADNEKLFF
V gene: TRBV5-1
J gene: TRBJ1-4
D gene: TRBD1
clone size: NA

CDR3 DNA: TGTGCCAGCAGCTTGCGAGGGGGCAGAAACACTGAAGCTTTCTTT
CDR3 protein: CASSLRGGRNTEAFF
V gene: TRBV7-2
J gene: TRBJ1-1
D gene: TRBD1
clone size: NA

CDR3 DNA: TGTGCCAGTAGTAGACGACAGAACTATGGCTACACCTTC
CDR3 protein: CASSRRQNYGYTF
V gene: TRBV19
J gene: TRBJ1-2
D gene: NA
clone size: NA

CDR3 DNA: TGCGCCAGCAGCCCCCGGGAGGGCCGAGGAGATACGCAGTATTTT
CDR3 protein: CASSPREGRGDTQYF
V gene: TRBV5-1
J gene: TRBJ2-3
D gene: TRBD2
clone size: NA

CDR3 DNA: TGTGCCAGCAGCGCTAACAGGGGGATCTCCTACAATGAGCAGTTCTTC
CDR3 protein: CASSANRGISYNEQFF
V gene: TRBV16
J gene: TRBJ2-1
D gene: TRBD1
clone size: NA

CDR3 DNA: TGTGCTAGTGGTTCCCCAGGGGGGAGTCGAACTGAAGCTTTCTTT
CDR3 protein: CASGSPGGSRTEAFF
V gene: TRBV12-5
J gene: TRBJ1-1
D gene: TRBD1
clone size: NA

CDR3 DNA: TGTGCCAGCAGGGCGAGGACTAGCGGGGGGGCCGGAACAGATACGCAGTATTTT
CDR3 protein: CASRARTSGGAGTDTQYF
V gene: TRBV13
J gene: TRBJ2-3
D gene: TRBD2
clone size: many

CDR3 DNA: TGTGCCAGCAGTGAAAACAGGGCAAGGGATTCACCCCTCCACTTT
CDR3 protein: CASSENRARDSPLHF
V gene: TRBV6-1
J gene: TRBJ1-6
D gene: NA
clone size: few

CDR3 DNA: TGTGCCAGTAGTATGTGGAGGTTCTATGGCTACACCTTC
CDR3 protein: CASSMWRFYGYTF
V gene: TRBV19
J gene: TRBJ1-2
D gene: NA
clone size: NA

CDR3 DNA: TGTGCCAGCAGCTTAGGGCAGGGAATCCCACCCCTCCACTTT
CDR3 protein: CASSLGQGIPPLHF
V gene: TRBV7-9
J gene: TRBJ1-6
D gene: NA
clone size: NA

CDR3 DNA: TGCGCCACCGGGAGAGCGGGCCACGAGCAGTACTTC
CDR3 protein: CATGRAGHEQYF
V gene: TRBV10-1
J gene: TRBJ2-7
D gene: NA
clone size: NA

CDR3 DNA: TGTGCCAGCAGTGCGCCGGGACAGTGGGCAGGTAGCAATCAGCCCCAGCATTTT
CDR3 protein: CASSAPGQWAGSNQPQHF
V gene: TRBV6-2/TRBV6-3
J gene: TRBJ1-5
D gene: TRBD1
clone size: NA

CDR3 DNA: TGTGCCACCTCCAGCGGTCTTTCGCTGGAGACCCAGTACTTC
CDR3 protein: CATSSGLSLETQYF
V gene: TRBV7-9
J gene: TRBJ2-5
D gene: NA
clone size: NA

CDR3 DNA: TGCGCCAGCAGCCTTGGACTAGTGGGTTCCTACGAGCAGTACTTC
CDR3 protein: CASSLGLVGSYEQYF
V gene: TRBV4-3
J gene: TRBJ2-7
D gene: TRBD2
clone size: NA

CDR3 DNA: TGTGCCAGCAGTTTCGAGGTATACAATGAGCAGTTCTTC
CDR3 protein: CASSFEVYNEQFF
V gene: TRBV12-3/TRBV12-4
J gene: TRBJ2-1
D gene: NA
clone size: once

CDR3 DNA: TGTGCCAGCAGCTTAAACGGGGACATGAATGAGCAGTTCTTC
CDR3 protein: CASSLNGDMNEQFF
V gene: TRBV7-3
J gene: TRBJ2-1
D gene: NA
clone size: NA

CDR3 DNA: TGTGCCAGCTCACCATTGACACTAGGGACCTACAATGAGCAGTTCTTC
CDR3 protein: CASSPLTLGTYNEQFF
V gene: TRBV18
J gene: TRBJ2-1
D gene: NA
clone size: NA

CDR3 DNA: TGTGCCATCAGCAAGGGACAGGACTACGAGCAGTACTTC
CDR3 protein: CAISKGQDYEQYF
V gene: TRBV10-3
J gene: TRBJ2-7
D gene: TRBD1
clone size: NA